The present T cell receptor (beta chain) was sequenced within a study of graft-versus-host responses after intestinal transplantation. Profiling relied on immunoSEQ multiplex PCR, and the TCRdb table lists in-frame clones only, not all of them. Of 20,000 to 25,000 clones listed, 56% are singletons. This clone has just one count. General study points: The marrow of recipients harbored GvH clones, and ileum or blood showed some of them first.

Unmatched junction bases numbered 13, after V lost 5 bases and J lost 4 bases. This CDR3 comprises 15 residues. CDR1 SQVTM and CDR2 ANQGSEA come from the germline V gene. This chain uses TRBV29-1 with TRBJ2-5; 7 bases agree with TRBD1. The sample consisted of alloreactive CD4+ T cells from a mixed lymphocyte reaction culture, taken before intestinal transplant. Regarding subset: CFSE-low proliferating T cells sorted from approximately 6-day pre-transplant mixed lymphocyte reaction (GvH or HvG direction). The TCR comes from a human patient who received an intestinal transplant. The CDR3 is CSVQGVGEGRETQYF. The CDR3 DNA follows: TGCAGCGTTCAGGGGGTGGGCGAGGGTAGAGAGACCCAGTACTTC.